This T cell receptor (beta chain) was retrieved from a study of sequential checkpoint blockade in melanoma. The overall study: First-line arms were nivolumab then ipilimumab, or the reverse, randomized 1:1.

Repertoires were generated with immunoSEQ multiplex PCR, while TCRdb's copy carries only in-frame clones and drops some. The table lists tens of thousands of clones, roughly 80% of them singletons, with around 30% in the top ten. Treatment indicated: randomized to nivolumab then ipilimumab (arm A) or the reverse (arm B). From thawed PBMCs, live CD3+CD8+ cells negative for CD19 and CD56 were sorted. The CDR3 has 13 amino acids. The V end was cut by 0 bases, the J end by 4 bases, with 5 bases between. The germline V gene has CDR1 SGHDN and CDR2 FVKESK. The sequences come from CD8+ T cells sorted from blood (inferred from file names), collected from a patient given nivolumab and ipilimumab in sequence. This receptor was identified in a human donor with melanoma. This chain links TRBV14 with TRBJ2-3; D is undetermined. The CDR3, as DNA: TGTGCCAGCAGCCAAGATCTCTCAGATACGCAGTATTTT. This gives the protein CASSQDLSDTQYF.